The 7 T cell receptor beta chains below all came from one sample that was sequenced in a study of cytomegalovirus exposure and HLA in healthy donors. It was with 60 Vbeta and 13 Jbeta primers that the PCR ran. Sequenced by immunoSEQ multiplex PCR; TCRdb stores in-frame clones only, minus some. The table records more than 90,000 clones, roughly three quarters of them present only once. The sequenced sample consisted of PBMCs. Source of these receptors: a female donor in good health and CMV-seronegative.

This clone is a singleton in its sample. The V call is TRBV7-9, the J call TRBJ2-5; 10 nucleotides agree with TRBD2. CDR1 is SEHNR and CDR2 is FQNEAQ in the germline V gene (reference sequence). The CDR3 length is 15 residues. V lost 3 bases and J lost 5; bases outside the gene matches: 6. CDR3 in DNA: TGTGCCAGCAGCTTCCGACAGGGACTAGCGGAGACCCAGTACTTC. Translating it yields CASSFRQGLAETQYF.

The chain carries TRBV19 and TRBJ1-1, with a possible D match to TRBD1 (5 bases). This CDR3 region has 16 residues. Germline V gene sequence: CDR1 LNHDA, CDR2 SQIVND (reference sequence). With 0 bases removed from V and 1 base from J, the gap between germline ends came to 12 bases. The CDR3 region is CASSIDDSYPNTEAFF. CDR3 coding DNA: TGTGCCAGTAGTATAGATGACAGCTACCCGAACACTGAAGCTTTCTTT.

The rearrangement joins TRBV29-1 to TRBJ2-7; 11 positions match TRBD1. The CDR3 is 15 amino acids. CDR1 is SQVTM and CDR2 is ANQGSEA in the germline V gene. The junction had 13 bases not matched to a gene; V was cut back by 6 bases and J by 6 bases. CDR3 coding DNA: TGCAGCGTACTACCGGGACAGGGGGTGAGTGGCGAGCAGTACTTC. It translates to CSVLPGQGVSGEQYF.

The rearrangement links TRBV2 to TRBJ1-4; the match to TRBD1 covers 8 bases. Trimming took 4 bases from V and 4 from J; bases not matched to a gene: 5. The CDR3 runs 15 residues. Per the germline V gene, CDR1 is SNHLY and CDR2 is FYNNEI. The CDR3 is CASSGQGLGNEKLFF. For the CDR3, the DNA is TGTGCCAGCAGTGGACAGGGGTTGGGTAATGAAAAACTGTTTTTT.

The chain couples TRBV2 to TRBJ2-1, with 7 bases matching TRBD2. This CDR3 has 16 amino acids. J gave up 5 bases and V 4 bases, and 11 bases lay outside the gene matches. From germline, CDR1 is SNHLY and CDR2 FYNNEI. The CDR3 loop reads CASSGQGGRVNNEQFF. DNA of the CDR3: TGTGCCAGCAGTGGCCAGGGTGGGAGGGTGAACAATGAGCAGTTCTTC.

V gene TRBV5-6 combines with J gene TRBJ2-5; TRBD2 might be the D (6 bases). The V end was cut by 6 bases, the J end by 0 bases, with 9 bases between. CDR3 length: 13 amino acids. In germline, CDR1 is SGHDT, CDR2 YYEEEE. The chain's CDR3 is CASTRDYQETQYF. The CDR3, as DNA: TGTGCCAGCACGCGGGACTACCAAGAGACCCAGTACTTC. The whole variable domain, remainder taken from reference TRBV5-6 and TRBJ2-5, is DAGVTQSPTHLIKTRGQQVTLRCSPKSGHDTVSWYQQALGQGPQFIFQYYEEEERQRGNFPDRFSGHQFPNYSSELNVNALLLGDSALYLCASTRDYQETQYFGPGTRLLVL.

The chain links TRBV4-2 to TRBJ2-1; no reliable D call. The CDR3 contains 15 residues. From germline, CDR1 is LGHNA and CDR2 YNFKEQ. Trimming took 1 base from V and 6 from J, leaving 13 bases between them. CDR3 loop: CASSQAGSMSNEQFF. In DNA, the CDR3 is TGTGCCAGCAGCCAAGCAGGAAGTATGAGCAATGAGCAGTTCTTC.